Shown below are 3 T cell receptor beta chains from a single sample sequenced in a study of cytomegalovirus exposure and HLA in healthy donors. PCR amplification relied on 60 Vbeta primers (plus 13 Jbeta primers). Libraries were prepared by immunoSEQ multiplex PCR; TCRdb keeps only in-frame clonotypes and omits some of them. There are approximately 200,000 clones in the sample; almost 80% occur only once, and 1.5% to 2% lies in the top ten. Sequencing was done on a sample of PBMCs. Receptor source: a woman aged 18-30 years in good health and CMV-seronegative.

The chain employs TRBV7-3 and TRBJ2-2; 9 nucleotides match TRBD1. The length of the CDR3 is 15 residues. In germline, CDR1 is SGHTA, CDR2 FQGTGA. The junction had 7 bases not matched to a gene; V was cut back by 5 bases and J by 6 bases. The CDR3 loop is CASSPQGAEAGELFF. CDR3 DNA sequence: TGTGCCAGCAGCCCACAGGGGGCTGAGGCCGGGGAGCTGTTTTTT.

Turning to this clone: Relative to the germline gene, one junction end is altered; a read error may explain this. The gene calls are TRBV7-9 and TRBJ1-4; 7 bases align to TRBD1. Germline loops: CDR1 SEHNR, CDR2 FQNEAQ (reference sequence). The CDR3 covers 14 residues. CDR3: CSSSVRGLDEKLFF. The CDR3 nucleotides are TGTTCCAGCAGCGTCAGGGGGTTGGACGAAAAACTGTTTTTT. Drawing the rest from reference TRBV7-9 and TRBJ1-4, the complete variable domain is DTGVSQNPRHKITKRGQNVTFRCDPISEHNRLYWYRQTLGQGPEFLTYFQNEAQLEKSRLLSDRFSAERPKGSFSTLEIQRTEQGDSAMYLCSSSVRGLDEKLFFGSGTQLSVL.

This chain uses TRBV15 with TRBJ2-1, with a possible D match to TRBD1 (7 bases). There are 16 residues in the CDR3. Between the trimmed V and J ends, which lost 0 bases and 4 bases, there was a span of 13 bases. Germline values: CDR1 LNHNV, CDR2 YYDKDF (reference sequence). The CDR3 sequence: CATSRDRGTVYNEQFF. In DNA, the CDR3 is TGTGCCACCAGCAGAGATCGCGGGACAGTTTACAATGAGCAGTTCTTC.